The 20 T cell receptor beta chains presented below share a single source sample, sequenced in a study of Ad26.COV2.S vaccination and SARS-CoV-2 variants. Assay: immunoSEQ multiplex PCR; the TCRdb copy retains only in-frame clones and omits some. The profile shows about 480,000 clones, around 90% of them singletons. Indicated treatment: roughly 19 received Ad26.COV2.S at low or high dose, single or two shots; several received placebo; per-sample allocation not given. Vaccine and placebo recipients were sampled on day 63 after the first injection. The specimen comprised peripheral blood, sampled in a trial of Ad26.COV2.S vaccine versus placebo. These receptors came from a person between 18 and 65 years old who received the Ad26.COV2.S COVID-19 vaccine or a placebo.

The CDR3 bases are TGTGCCAGCAGTTACTCGTATCAGGTAGATACCTACAATGAGCAGTTCTTC. Protein: CASSYSYQVDTYNEQFF. The chain uses TRBV6-2 or TRBV6-3 and TRBJ2-1; D is unclear. The CDR3 is 17 residues long. V lost 0 bases and J 2 bases, leaving 14 bases between the germline ends. CDR1 is MNHEY and CDR2 is SVGEGT in the germline V gene.

The V gene is TRBV30, the J gene TRBJ1-4; possible D gene TRBD1, 6 bases. Trimming left V 2 bases short and J 7 bases short, with 14 bases between. CDR3 length: 14 amino acids. CDR1 and CDR2 (germline): GTSNPN, SVGIG (reference sequence). CDR3 nucleotide sequence: TGTGCCTGGAGTAGGGGGGTCGGAGGTGAAAAACTGTTTTTT. This translates into CAWSRGVGGEKLFF.

J is TRBJ1-1 and V is TRBV7-9; a possible D gene is TRBD1 (6 bases). Trimming pared 2 bases from V and 7 bases from J, leaving 14 bases between. Germline-derived CDR1 and CDR2 are SEHNR and FQNEAQ (reference sequence). There are 14 residues in the CDR3. DNA of the CDR3: TGTGCCAGCAGCTTATCGGGGTGGACAGTTGAAGCTTTCTTT. The encoded protein is CASSLSGWTVEAFF.

Only one count was recorded for this clone. An end of the junction differs from the germline gene, which may be a read error. This sequence joins TRBV29-1 and TRBJ2-7, with D uncertain. Germline assignment: CDR1 SQVTM and CDR2 ANQGSEA. The CDR3 covers 15 residues. The CDR3 DNA reads TGCAGCGTAGAAGATCCAGCAGCTACACCCTACGAGCAGTACTTC. Residues: CSVEDPAATPYEQYF.

The V and J genes are TRBV4-3 and TRBJ2-2, with 14 bases lining up with TRBD2. Germline trimming cut 3 bases from V and 1 base from J; bases unmatched to any gene: 13. The CDR3 length is 21 residues. Per germline, CDR1 LGHNA and CDR2 YSLEER. CDR3 DNA sequence: TGCGCCAGCAGCCAGACCTCTCCGGGACTAGCGGGAGTCGGGAACACCGGGGAGCTGTTTTTT. Encoded protein: CASSQTSPGLAGVGNTGELFF.

The rearrangement joins TRBV19 to TRBJ2-7; D is uncertain. Trimming cost V 7 bases and J 1 base, with 11 bases left between them. Germline assignment: CDR1 LNHDA and CDR2 SQIVND (reference sequence). The CDR3 extends over 13 amino acids. CDR3 sequence (DNA): TGTGCCAGTAAGAGGTTAGGGTCCTACGAGCAGTACTTC. As protein: CASKRLGSYEQYF.

The chain carries TRBV5-1 and TRBJ1-1; 11 bases match TRBD1. Losses at the gene ends were 0 bases for V and 7 bases for J; bases not matched to a gene: 11. Germline CDR1 is SGHRS and CDR2 is YFSETQ. The CDR3 is 17 residues long. DNA for the CDR3: TGCGCCAGCAGCTTGGGGCCGGGACAGGGGGTTGGAGTTGAAGCTTTCTTT. It specifies CASSLGPGQGVGVEAFF.

The chain employs TRBV4-3 and TRBJ1-1; D is uncertain. Germline CDR1 reads LGHNA; CDR2 reads YSLEER. The germline V and J ends were trimmed by 0 bases and 8 bases, with 10 bases remaining between them. This CDR3 has 13 amino acids. The CDR3 loop is CASSQEAEVEAFF. CDR3 in DNA: TGCGCCAGCAGCCAAGAAGCTGAGGTGGAAGCTTTCTTT.

The chain links TRBV6-6 to TRBJ2-3; perhaps TRBD2 as D (5 bases). CDR1 and CDR2 from the germline V gene are MNHNY and SVGAGI (reference sequence). Trimming stripped 3 bases from V and 9 bases from J, with 13 bases between. This CDR3 region has 13 residues. CDR3 protein: CASSYPPSYTQYF. The CDR3, as DNA: TGTGCCAGCAGTTATCCTCCTAGCTACACGCAGTATTTT.

V usage is TRBV15 and J usage is TRBJ1-5, with D hard to call. The V end was cut by 1 base, the J end by 3 bases, with 7 bases between. CDR1 LNHNV and CDR2 YYDKDF come from the germline V gene (reference sequence). The CDR3 has 14 amino acids. The CDR3 DNA reads TGTGCCACCAGCAGAGGTCAGGACAATCAGCCCCAGCATTTT. Translating it yields CATSRGQDNQPQHF.

In its sample, this clone was seen once. V is TRBV7-9 and J is TRBJ1-4; D remains unclear. This CDR3 contains 13 residues. The V and J ends lost 5 bases and 3 bases respectively, with 7 bases between them. The germline CDR1 and CDR2 sequences are SEHNR and FQNEAQ (reference sequence). CDR3 sequence: CASSGMSNEKLFF. Here the CDR3 DNA reads TGTGCCAGCAGCGGGATGTCTAATGAAAAACTGTTTTTT.

J is TRBJ2-2 and V is TRBV30, with D hard to call. V was cut by 4 bases and J by 4 bases, with 4 bases left in between. The CDR3 length is 11 residues. The V gene's germline CDR1 is GTSNPN and CDR2 SVGIG (reference sequence). The CDR3 DNA reads TGTGCCTGGACGGCCACCGGGGAGCTGTTTTTT. This encodes CAWTATGELFF.

As regards this clone: This sample includes further DNA sequences coding for the same CDR3. The CDR3 spells CASSIGGPNQPQHF. The CDR3 nucleotides read TGTGCCAGTAGTATAGGTGGTCCTAATCAGCCCCAGCATTTT. The chain carries TRBV19 and TRBJ1-5; D remains unclear. Germline CDR1 and CDR2: LNHDA and SQIVND (reference sequence). CDR3 size: 14 residues. V was trimmed by 1 base and J by 4 bases, leaving 8 bases between them.

The chain combines TRBV24-1 with TRBJ2-7; possibly TRBD1 for D (6 bases). V shed 3 bases and J shed 7 bases, with 18 bases lying between them. The CDR3 length is 15 residues. Per the germline V gene, CDR1 is KGHDR and CDR2 is SFDVKD. In DNA, the CDR3 is TGTGCCACCAGTGATCCCCGGGACACCATGCGGGAGCAGTACTTC. The encoded protein is CATSDPRDTMREQYF.

CDR3: CASSQFAGKADTQYF. The CDR3 nucleotides read TGTGCCAGCAGCCAATTTGCGGGGAAGGCAGATACGCAGTATTTT. The V call is TRBV16, the J call TRBJ2-3; D may be TRBD2 (6 bases). Trimming left V 1 base short and J 4 bases short, with 12 bases between. CDR1 is KGHSY, CDR2 FQNENV, per germline. The CDR3 totals 15 residues.

Turning to this clone: Within the sample, other DNA sequences also encode this same CDR3. CDR3 region: CASSIGSSYNEQFF. CDR3 sequence (DNA): TGTGCCAGTAGTATTGGGAGCTCCTACAATGAGCAGTTCTTC. V usage is TRBV19 and J usage is TRBJ2-1; D is possibly TRBD2 (5 bases). The germline gives CDR1 LNHDA, CDR2 SQIVND (reference sequence). With 3 bases removed from V and 0 bases from J, the gap between germline ends came to 6 bases. The CDR3 runs 14 residues.

The chain links TRBV5-4 to TRBJ1-2; D is ambiguous. Germline V lookup: CDR1 SGHNT, CDR2 YYREEE (reference sequence). Trimming took 4 bases from V and 8 from J, leaving 15 bases between them. This CDR3 comprises 13 residues. The CDR3 nucleotides read TGTGCCAGCAGCCGTCCCCCCCGCATCGGCTACACCTTC. Protein product: CASSRPPRIGYTF.

The gene calls are TRBV6-5 and TRBJ1-1; weak D call: TRBD1 (5 bases). Trimming removed 2 bases at V and 9 bases at J, with 19 bases between. The CDR3 runs 15 residues. The V gene's germline CDR1 is MNHEY and CDR2 SVGAGI. The CDR3 bases are TGTGCCAGCAGTTACCCCGGGATCTTGAAGGGGCAAGCTTTCTTT. Encoded protein: CASSYPGILKGQAFF.

The chain carries TRBV25-1 and TRBJ1-2; a possible D gene is TRBD1 (6 bases). Germline V lookup: CDR1 MGHDK, CDR2 SYGVNS. CDR3 length equals 13 residues. The V and J ends lost 4 bases and 6 bases respectively, with 12 bases between them. The CDR3 reads CASSATGLHGYTF. CDR3 nucleotides: TGTGCCAGCAGTGCTACAGGGCTTCATGGCTACACCTTC.

Worth noting for this clone: One end of the junction fails to match germline, which may point to a read error. J is TRBJ2-1 and V is TRBV15, with D tentatively TRBD1 (6 bases). The V gene's germline CDR1 is LNHNV and CDR2 YYDKDF (reference sequence). This CDR3 is 14 amino acids long. In DNA form, the CDR3 reads TGTGCCACGAGCAAGGGGGTATCCTCCACTGAGCAGTTCTTC. Translated: CATSKGVSSTEQFF.